The source of this T cell receptor beta chain is a study of cytomegalovirus exposure and HLA in healthy donors. It was with 60 Vbeta and 13 Jbeta primers that the PCR ran. Repertoires were generated with immunoSEQ multiplex PCR, while TCRdb's copy carries only in-frame clones and drops some. The sample lists some 100,000 clones; about three quarters were seen once. This clone appeared once. Likely unrecorded immune exposures existed in these nominally healthy donors. CDR3 length: 12 residues. Deletions cut 0 bases from V and 11 bases from J, with 8 bases between. Germline lookup yields CDR1 KGHSH and CDR2 LQKENI.

This receptor was taken from a male donor in good health and CMV-seropositive. The specimen sequenced was PBMCs. The chain has TRBV18 and TRBJ2-1; D gene ambiguous. The CDR3 DNA reads TGTGCCAGCTCACCACCGTCCCCCAAGCAGTTCTTC. It is translated as CASSPPSPKQFF. The full variable domain, in which reference TRBV18 and TRBJ2-1 provide the parts outside the CDR3, is NAGVMQNPRHLVRRRGQEARLRCSPMKGHSHVYWYRQLPEEGLKFMVYLQKENIIDESGMPKERFSAEFPKEGPSILRIQQVVRGDSAAYFCASSPPSPKQFFGPGTRLTVL.